These 14 T cell receptor beta chains originate from one sample sequenced in a study of CD8 T cells in Susac syndrome. Reverse transcription used roughly 0.45 to 1 ug RNA and random hexamers. TCRdb reprocessed the immunoSEQ multiplex PCR reads via MiXCR and lists one record per CDR3 protein. The sample gives fewer than 350,000 distinct CDR3 sequences, over 75% of which show up once; roughly 0.2% is in the top ten. Sequencing input: CD8+ T cells from PBMCs. These receptors came from a human donor with multiple sclerosis.

The chain recombines TRBV5-1 with TRBJ2-2, with D maybe TRBD1 (6 bases). The V gene lost 2 bases and the J gene lost 7 bases, with 15 bases spanning the gap. This CDR3 spans 15 amino acids. Germline CDR1 SGHRS, CDR2 YFSETQ. CDR3 sequence: CASSFSGGDGGELFF. The CDR3 coding sequence is TGCGCCAGCAGCTTTTCTGGGGGCGATGGCGGGGAGCTGTTTTTT.

The CDR3 DNA reads as TGCAGTTTCAGACGACTGGACATCCAAGAGACCCAGTACTTC. Translation: CSFRRLDIQETQYF. The V and J genes are TRBV20-1 and TRBJ2-5; weak D call: TRBD1 (5 bases). The germline V gene has CDR1 DFQATT and CDR2 SNEGSKA (reference sequence). Trimming pared 8 bases from V and 1 base from J, leaving 17 bases between. CDR3 length equals 14 residues.

This chain links TRBV11-2 with TRBJ1-3; TRBD1 matches at 7 bases. The J segment lost 2 bases and the V segment lost 5 bases, leaving 6 bases of the junction unmatched. Germline CDR1 reads SGHAT; CDR2 reads FQNNGV. The CDR3 contains 15 residues. CDR3 in amino acids: CASSTYRGAGNTIYF. In DNA, the CDR3 is TGTGCCAGCAGCACATACAGGGGAGCTGGAAACACCATATATTTT.

A single count supports this clonotype. The V and J genes are TRBV7-9 and TRBJ2-7; D call uncertain. Per the germline V gene, CDR1 is SEHNR and CDR2 is FQNEAQ (reference sequence). Trimming pared 3 bases from V and 5 bases from J, leaving 11 bases between. CDR3 size: 13 residues. CDR3 sequence (DNA): TGTGCCAGCAGCTTTGGAGCCCCGAACGAGCAGTACTTC. Protein product: CASSFGAPNEQYF. The complete variable domain, with remaining parts taken from reference TRBV7-9 and TRBJ2-7, reads DTGVSQNPRHKITKRGQNVTFRCDPISEHNRLYWYRQTLGQGPEFLTYFQNEAQLEKSRLLSDRFSAERPKGSFSTLEIQRTEQGDSAMYLCASSFGAPNEQYFGPGTRLTVT.

The chain uses TRBV20-1 and TRBJ2-7; D gene unclear. The length of the CDR3 is 12 residues. Germline values: CDR1 DFQATT, CDR2 SNEGSKA (reference sequence). V lost 4 bases, J lost 1 base, and 8 bases lay in between. The CDR3 reads CSATAQSYEQYF. The CDR3 DNA reads TGCAGTGCTACGGCCCAGTCCTACGAGCAGTACTTC.

In this sample, this clonotype turned up a few times. The gene calls are TRBV19 and TRBJ1-1; D remains ambiguous. V was clipped by 5 bases and J by 0 bases, with 7 bases between them. The CDR3 consists of 13 residues. The germline CDR1 and CDR2 sequences are LNHDA and SQIVND (reference sequence). CDR3 loop: CASSPTMNTEAFF. For the CDR3, the DNA is TGTGCCAGTAGTCCGACCATGAACACTGAAGCTTTCTTT.

The chain uses TRBV15 and TRBJ2-1; D is tentatively TRBD1 or TRBD2 (5 bases each). The length of the CDR3 is 13 residues. Germline-derived CDR1 and CDR2 are LNHNV and YYDKDF (reference sequence). With 7 bases removed from V and 3 bases from J, the gap between germline ends came to 10 bases. CDR3 coding DNA: TGTGCCACCAACGGGGCCGGCTACAATGAGCAGTTCTTC. This gives the protein CATNGAGYNEQFF.

This chain links TRBV6-4 with TRBJ2-1; D might be TRBD2 (6 bases). This CDR3 contains 13 residues. In germline, CDR1 is MRHNA, CDR2 SNTAGT. Deletions cut 6 bases from V and 8 bases from J, with 14 bases between. The CDR3 DNA follows: TGTGCCAGCAGCCCGGTAGGCGGGGATGAGCAGTTCTTC. Its protein is CASSPVGGDEQFF.

The chain links TRBV9 to TRBJ2-1; maybe TRBD2 (5 bases). Trimming cost V 5 bases and J 5 bases, with 14 bases left between them. This CDR3 region has 14 residues. Germline CDR1 SGDLS, CDR2 YYNGEE. The CDR3 protein is CASSKMAADNEQFF. CDR3 sequence (DNA): TGTGCCAGCAGTAAGATGGCAGCGGACAATGAGCAGTTCTTC.

V usage is TRBV4-2 and J usage is TRBJ1-1; D is ambiguous. The germline gives CDR1 LGHNA, CDR2 YNFKEQ. The CDR3 is 16 amino acids. The germline V and J ends were trimmed by 1 base and 7 bases, with 19 bases remaining between them. In nucleotides, the CDR3 is TGTGCCAGCAGCCAAGTCATTGGCGCGCGACATTTTGAAGCTTTCTTT. Protein: CASSQVIGARHFEAFF.

The chain employs TRBV5-4 and TRBJ1-1; 10 positions agree with TRBD1. Looked up from germline, CDR1 is SGHNT and CDR2 is YYREEE (reference sequence). V lost 4 bases to trimming and J lost 3 bases; unmatched junction nucleotides: 9. This CDR3 region has 16 residues. The CDR3 spells CASSGKTGGHDTEAFF. The CDR3 DNA is TGTGCCAGCAGCGGAAAGACAGGGGGCCATGACACTGAAGCTTTCTTT.

CDR3 nucleotide sequence: TGTGCCAGCAGCTTAAAGACTCTCGACGAGCAGTTCTTC. Translation: CASSLKTLDEQFF. The rearrangement joins TRBV7-3 to TRBJ2-1; D is uncertain. The CDR3 sequence is 13 residues long. The V gene lost 1 base and the J gene lost 10 bases, with 11 bases spanning the gap. CDR1 is SGHTA and CDR2 is FQGTGA in the germline V gene.

The V call is TRBV20-1, the J call TRBJ1-2; 10 bases fit TRBD1. Germline lookup yields CDR1 DFQATT and CDR2 SNEGSKA (reference sequence). This CDR3 is 14 amino acids long. Trimming cost V 6 bases and J 4 bases; bases outside gene matches: 8. CDR3 residues: CSATGTGDPYGYTF. In nucleotides, the CDR3 is TGCAGTGCAACCGGGACAGGGGATCCCTATGGCTACACCTTC.

The rearrangement uses TRBV28 and TRBJ2-2; 8 bases match TRBD2. Germline CDR1 is MDHEN and CDR2 is SYDVKM. The ends lost 6 bases at V and 5 bases at J; junction bases unmatched: 5. The CDR3 contains 14 residues. CDR3 loop: CASSQLAETGELFF. The CDR3 nucleotides read TGTGCCAGCAGCCAACTAGCGGAAACCGGGGAGCTGTTTTTT. The whole variable domain, remainder taken from reference TRBV28 and TRBJ2-2, is DVKVTQSSRYLVKRTGEKVFLECVQDMDHENMFWYRQDPGLGLRLIYFSYDVKMKEKGDIPEGYSVSREKKERFSLILESASTNQTSMYLCASSQLAETGELFFGEGSRLTVL.